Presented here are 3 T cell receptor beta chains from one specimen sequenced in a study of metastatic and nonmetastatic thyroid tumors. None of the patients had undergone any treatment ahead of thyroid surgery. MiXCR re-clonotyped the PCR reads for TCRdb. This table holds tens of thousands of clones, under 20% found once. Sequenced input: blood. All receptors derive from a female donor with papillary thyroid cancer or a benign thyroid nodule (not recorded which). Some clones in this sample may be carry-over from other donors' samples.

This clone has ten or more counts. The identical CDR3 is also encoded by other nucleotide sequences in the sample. CDR3 DNA sequence: TGTGCCAGTAACGTAGGCGATGGCAACGAGCAGTTCTTC. As protein: CASNVGDGNEQFF. The chain has TRBV19 and TRBJ2-1; no definite D call. Germline V gene data show CDR1 as LNHDA and CDR2 as SQIVND (reference sequence). The CDR3 length is 13 residues. The V end lost 7 bases, the J end lost 10 bases, and 17 bases lay between the germline ends.

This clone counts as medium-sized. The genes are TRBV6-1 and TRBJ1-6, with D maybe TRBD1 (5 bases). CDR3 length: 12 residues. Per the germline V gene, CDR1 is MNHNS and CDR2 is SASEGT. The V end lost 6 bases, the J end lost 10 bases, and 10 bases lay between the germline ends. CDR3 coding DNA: TGTGCCAGCAGGGGGACGGAGTCACCCCTCCACTTT. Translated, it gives CASRGTESPLHF.

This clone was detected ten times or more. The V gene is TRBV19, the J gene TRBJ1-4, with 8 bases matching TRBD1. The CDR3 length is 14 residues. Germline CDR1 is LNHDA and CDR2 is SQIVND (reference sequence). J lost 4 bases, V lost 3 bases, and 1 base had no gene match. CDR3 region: CASSMGQDNEKLFF. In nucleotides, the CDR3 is TGTGCCAGTAGTATGGGACAGGATAATGAAAAACTGTTTTTT.